The clone carrying this T cell receptor (beta chain) was counted between two and nine times. The CDR3 contains 14 residues. Germline lookup yields CDR1 SQVTM and CDR2 ANQGSEA. With V trimmed by 7 bases and J by 4 bases, 12 bases remained unmatched. TCRdb ran MiXCR on the 5' RACE reads and lists one entry per CDR3 protein. The sample has tens of thousands of distinct CDR3 sequences, roughly 6.9% seen once. The data originate from a study of T cells after yellow fever vaccination. The chain combines TRBV29-1 with TRBJ2-5, with TRBD2 matching over 7 bases. The sequenced sample was CD8+ T cells sorted from PBMCs, obtained 5 days after the first yellow fever vaccination. This receptor was taken from a man younger than 30 who received the YFV17D yellow fever vaccine. DNA of the CDR3: TGCAGCGCCGAGCCAAGGGGCGGGGGAGAGACCCAGTACTTC. Translated: CSAEPRGGGETQYF.